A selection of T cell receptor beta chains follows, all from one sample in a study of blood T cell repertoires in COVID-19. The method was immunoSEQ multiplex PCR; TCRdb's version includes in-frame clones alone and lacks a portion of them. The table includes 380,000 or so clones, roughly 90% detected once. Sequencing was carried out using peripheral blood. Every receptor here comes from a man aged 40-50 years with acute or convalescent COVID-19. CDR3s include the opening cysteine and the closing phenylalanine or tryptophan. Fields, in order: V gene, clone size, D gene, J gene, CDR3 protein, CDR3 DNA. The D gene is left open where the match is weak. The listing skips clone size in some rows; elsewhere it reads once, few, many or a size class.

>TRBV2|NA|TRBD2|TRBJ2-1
CAITPGLAGPYNEQFF
TGTGCCATAACTCCGGGACTAGCGGGACCGTACAATGAGCAGTTCTTC
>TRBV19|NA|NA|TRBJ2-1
CASSTTGTIDNEQFF
TGTGCCAGTAGTACAACCGGGACAATTGACAATGAGCAGTTCTTC
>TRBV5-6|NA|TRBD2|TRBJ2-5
CASSLVLAGGPVEETQYF
TGTGCCAGCAGCTTGGTCCTGGCGGGAGGGCCCGTTGAAGAGACCCAGTACTTC
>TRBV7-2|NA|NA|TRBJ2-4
CASSSLPAGGGKNIQYF
TGTGCCAGCAGCTCGCTCCCCGCCGGGGGTGGCAAAAACATTCAGTACTTC
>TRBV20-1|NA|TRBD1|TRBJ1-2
CSADRGDGYTF
TGCAGTGCGGACAGGGGCGATGGCTACACCTTC
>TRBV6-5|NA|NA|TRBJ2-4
CASSQGLRIGNIQYF
TGTGCCAGCAGCCAAGGCTTGAGGATTGGAAACATTCAGTACTTC
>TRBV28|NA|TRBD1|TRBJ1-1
CASRTGAAEAFF
TGTGCCAGCAGGACAGGGGCGGCTGAAGCTTTCTTT
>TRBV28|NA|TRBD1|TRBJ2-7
CASSLTHRDRGPYEQYF
TGTGCCAGCAGTTTAACCCATCGGGACAGGGGACCCTACGAGCAGTACTTC
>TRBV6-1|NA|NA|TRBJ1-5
CASSEGTLNQPQHF
TGTGCCAGCAGTGAAGGGACACTAAATCAGCCCCAGCATTTT
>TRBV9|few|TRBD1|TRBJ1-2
CASSAGGDGYTF
TGTGCCAGCAGCGCAGGGGGCGATGGCTACACCTTC
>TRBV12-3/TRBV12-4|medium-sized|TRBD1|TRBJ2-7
CASRGQGFYEQYF
TGTGCCAGCAGGGGACAGGGATTCTACGAGCAGTACTTC
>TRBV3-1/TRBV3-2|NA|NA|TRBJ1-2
CASSQQGSGGYTF
TGTGCCAGCAGCCAACAGGGGTCGGGTGGCTACACCTTC
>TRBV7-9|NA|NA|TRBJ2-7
CASRGGGSYEQYF
TGTGCCAGCCGTGGAGGGGGCAGCTACGAGCAGTACTTC
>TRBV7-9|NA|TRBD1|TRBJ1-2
CASSLTGRNYGYTF
TGTGCCAGCAGCTTGACAGGGAGAAACTATGGCTACACCTTC
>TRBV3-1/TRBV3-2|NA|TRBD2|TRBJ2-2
CASSHGTSGRANTGELFF
TGTGCCAGCAGCCACGGGACTAGCGGGCGTGCGAACACCGGGGAGCTGTTTTTT
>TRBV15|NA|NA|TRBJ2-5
CATSRDAGSQETQYF
TGTGCCACCAGCAGAGATGCCGGGTCCCAAGAGACCCAGTACTTC
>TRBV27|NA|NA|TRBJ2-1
CASSPWTYNEQFF
TGTGCCAGCAGTCCTTGGACATACAATGAGCAGTTCTTC
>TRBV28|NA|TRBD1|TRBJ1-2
CASSIRGINYGYTF
TGTGCCAGCAGTATCAGGGGGATTAACTATGGCTACACCTTC
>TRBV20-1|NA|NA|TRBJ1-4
CSASAGEKLFF
TGCAGTGCTAGTGCGGGTGAAAAACTGTTTTTT
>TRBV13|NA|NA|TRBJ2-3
CASSATGLGARTDTQYF
TGTGCCAGCAGCGCCACGGGACTCGGGGCTCGCACAGATACGCAGTATTTT
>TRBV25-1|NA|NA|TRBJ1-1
CASGGRLNTEAFF
TGTGCCAGCGGAGGACGGCTGAACACTGAAGCTTTCTTT
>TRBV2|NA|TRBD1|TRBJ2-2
CASKGTGNTGELFF
TGTGCCAGCAAGGGGACAGGGAACACCGGGGAGCTGTTTTTT
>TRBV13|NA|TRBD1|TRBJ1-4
CASSYSGGNEKLFF
TGTGCCAGCAGCTACTCAGGGGGGAATGAAAAACTGTTTTTT
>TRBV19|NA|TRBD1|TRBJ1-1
CAPPGQGASTEAFF
TGTGCCCCCCCGGGACAGGGGGCGAGCACTGAAGCTTTCTTT
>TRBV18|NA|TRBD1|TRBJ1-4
CASSPGTGQEKLFF
TGTGCCAGCTCACCTGGGACAGGGCAAGAAAAACTGTTTTTT
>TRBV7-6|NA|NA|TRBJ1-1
CASSLSRNTEAFF
TGTGCCAGCAGCTTATCCCGGAACACTGAAGCTTTCTTT
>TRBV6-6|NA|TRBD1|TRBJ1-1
CATDPGQGTEAFF
TGTGCCACTGACCCGGGACAGGGCACTGAAGCTTTCTTT
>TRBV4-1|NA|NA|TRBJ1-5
CASSQDVSGVGDQPQHF
TGCGCCAGCAGCCAAGATGTCAGCGGCGTCGGCGATCAGCCCCAGCATTTT
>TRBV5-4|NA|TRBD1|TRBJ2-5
CASSPTGTGKETQYF
TGTGCCAGCAGCCCAACGGGGACAGGGAAAGAGACCCAGTACTTC
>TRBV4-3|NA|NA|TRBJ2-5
CASSQGADRETQYF
TGCGCCAGCAGCCAAGGGGCTGATCGGGAGACCCAGTACTTC
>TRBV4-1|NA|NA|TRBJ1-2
CASSQMTEVNYGYTF
TGCGCCAGCAGCCAGATGACAGAAGTTAACTATGGCTACACCTTC
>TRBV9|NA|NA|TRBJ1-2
CASSVGDYGYTF
TGTGCCAGCAGCGTAGGCGACTATGGCTACACCTTC
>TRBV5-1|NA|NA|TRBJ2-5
CASSSQETQYF
TGCGCCAGCAGCTCACAAGAGACCCAGTACTTC
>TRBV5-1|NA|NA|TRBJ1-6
CASSLGETNSPLHF
TGCGCCAGCAGCTTGGGGGAGACAAATTCACCCCTCCACTTT
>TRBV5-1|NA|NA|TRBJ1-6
CASSRSGNNSPLHF
TGCGCCAGCAGCCGGTCGGGTAACAATTCACCCCTCCACTTT
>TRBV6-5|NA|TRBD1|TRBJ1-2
CASTYRGGYTF
TGTGCCAGCACCTACAGGGGTGGCTACACCTTC